The 18 T cell receptor beta chains below were found in one sample sequenced in a study of shared clonotypes between healthy human individuals (TCRdb year 2020). For the CD8 naive samples, CD45RO-negative cells were positively selected for CCR7, yielding a CD45RA+CCR7+ population from which TemRA cells were excluded. The library was generated by the immunoSEQ multiplex PCR assay. TCRdb provides this immuneACCESS table in a form limited to in-frame rearrangements. Some clones are lacking; in checked studies, under half of them reflect an unresolved V gene, and why the rest are absent is not known. In this sample the table shows around 1,900,000 clones, 80% to 95% of which occur a single time. The ten largest clonotypes hold about 1.7% of the sample. The sample comprised naive CD8+ T cells from PBMCs. Reading the label with the study, this specimen's cell subset or site is: CD45RA+CCR7+. The receptors were sampled from a man younger than 30 in good health. Some clones in this sample may be carry-over from other donors' samples.

This chain joins TRBV29-1 and TRBJ2-1; TRBD2 agrees at 14 bases. The length of the CDR3 is 16 residues. Germline lookup yields CDR1 SQVTM and CDR2 ANQGSEA. Unmatched junction bases numbered 6, after V lost 1 base and J lost 7 bases. CDR3 protein: CSVEGRTSGRSNEQFF. In nucleotides, the CDR3 is TGCAGCGTTGAAGGGAGGACTAGCGGGAGGAGTAATGAGCAGTTCTTC.

The chain employs TRBV28 and TRBJ1-6; possibly TRBD1 for D (5 bases). With 2 bases removed from V and 9 bases from J, the gap between germline ends came to 11 bases. The CDR3 runs 14 residues. CDR1 and CDR2 (germline): MDHEN, SYDVKM. This chain's CDR3 is CASSLIRVGSPLHF. DNA of the CDR3: TGTGCCAGCAGTTTAATCAGGGTCGGTTCACCCCTCCACTTT.

The rearrangement links TRBV9 to TRBJ1-2, with D perhaps matching TRBD1 (6 bases). Germline CDR1 is SGDLS and CDR2 is YYNGEE. There are 14 residues in the CDR3. Deletions cut 6 bases from V and 6 bases from J, with 18 bases between. Here the CDR3 reads CASNAPGGLDGYTF. CDR3 coding DNA: TGTGCCAGCAACGCTCCCGGGGGGCTGGATGGCTACACCTTC.

This chain links TRBV27 with TRBJ2-7; the D is unclear. The germline V and J ends were trimmed by 2 bases and 7 bases, with 9 bases remaining between them. The CDR3 has 12 amino acids. Looked up from germline, CDR1 is MNHEY and CDR2 is SMNVEV (reference sequence). The CDR3 nucleotides are TGTGCCAGCAGTTTACTTGGGATGGAGCAGTACTTC. It specifies CASSLLGMEQYF.

The chain carries TRBV11-2 and TRBJ1-2, with D tentatively TRBD1 (5 bases). V lost 1 base and J lost 7, with 16 bases in between. The CDR3 totals 15 residues. Germline CDR1 is SGHAT and CDR2 is FQNNGV. CDR3: CASSLATREFFGYTF. The CDR3 DNA follows: TGTGCCAGCAGCTTAGCCACCAGGGAATTCTTTGGCTACACCTTC.

The chain joins TRBV9 to TRBJ2-3, with D possibly being TRBD2 (6 bases). In germline, CDR1 is SGDLS, CDR2 YYNGEE. This CDR3 comprises 16 residues. V was cut by 2 bases and J by 1 base, with 14 bases left in between. The DNA of the CDR3 is TGTGCCAGCAGCGTGCGGGACCGAGGGGGCACAGATACGCAGTATTTT. Its protein product is CASSVRDRGGTDTQYF.

This clone occurred once. The gene calls are TRBV7-9 and TRBJ2-7; D call uncertain. Deletions cut 5 bases from V and 2 bases from J, with 7 bases between. The CDR3 has 12 amino acids. Germline loops: CDR1 SEHNR, CDR2 FQNEAQ (reference sequence). Here the CDR3 DNA reads TGTGCCAGCAGCCCGAGGACCTACGAGCAGTACTTC. Translation: CASSPRTYEQYF.

The rearrangement joins TRBV19 to TRBJ2-3; D call uncertain. From germline, CDR1 is LNHDA and CDR2 SQIVND (reference sequence). Trimming stripped 1 base from V and 2 bases from J, with 13 bases between. The CDR3 loop spans 16 amino acids. The CDR3 loop is CASSIALLGPTDTQYF. The CDR3 nucleotides are TGTGCCAGTAGTATAGCCCTGCTAGGCCCCACAGATACGCAGTATTTT.

The chain is built from TRBV19 and TRBJ1-2, with a tentative D call TRBD1 (5 bases). With 5 bases removed from V and 1 base from J, the gap between germline ends came to 11 bases. This CDR3 is built from 14 residues. Looked up from germline, CDR1 is LNHDA and CDR2 is SQIVND (reference sequence). The CDR3 DNA reads as TGTGCCAGTAGTCTGGGACTCGGTAACTATGGCTACACCTTC. Translating it yields CASSLGLGNYGYTF.

The chain combines TRBV27 with TRBJ2-1; tentative D call: TRBD2 (6 bases). The germline CDR1 and CDR2 sequences are MNHEY and SMNVEV (reference sequence). V was cut by 5 bases and J by 4 bases, with 15 bases left in between. The CDR3 has 15 amino acids. CDR3 DNA sequence: TGTGCCAGCAGTAACACTAGCCCGGGATACAATGAGCAGTTCTTC. Its protein product is CASSNTSPGYNEQFF.

The chain links TRBV27 to TRBJ2-7, with TRBD2 identical over 7 bases. CDR3 length: 15 amino acids. With 6 bases clipped from V and 2 bases from J, the junction kept 10 bases outside the gene matches. CDR1 and CDR2 from the germline V gene are MNHEY and SMNVEV (reference sequence). The CDR3 sequence is CASRLRLAATYEQYF. CDR3 DNA: TGTGCCAGCAGGTTACGGCTAGCGGCCACCTACGAGCAGTACTTC.

The V gene is TRBV28, the J gene TRBJ2-3; TRBD2 matches 12 bases. The CDR3 totals 17 residues. V lost 5 bases, J lost 3 bases, and 9 bases stayed unmatched. Germline CDR1 and CDR2: MDHEN and SYDVKM. As DNA, the CDR3 is TGTGCCAGCAGTCCCCTAGCGGGAGGGCCGTGGACAGATACGCAGTATTTT. Encoded protein: CASSPLAGGPWTDTQYF.

V gene TRBV27 combines with J gene TRBJ2-2; D perhaps matches TRBD1 (6 bases). V lost 6 bases, J lost 7 bases, and 12 bases lay in between. The CDR3 contains 13 residues. From germline, CDR1 is MNHEY and CDR2 SMNVEV (reference sequence). Here the CDR3 DNA reads TGTGCCAGCAGGGGGGCGATGAACGGGGAGCTGTTTTTT. Protein: CASRGAMNGELFF.

On this clone: The DNA is omitted, as the CDR3 cannot be located on it reliably, and the CDR3 follows TCRdb's listing. V and J are TRBV27 and TRBJ1-2. Germline CDR1 and CDR2: MNHEY and SMNVEV (reference sequence). The CDR3 has 16 amino acids, counting both end residues. The CDR3: CASSSSGRRVNYGYTF.

The chain couples TRBV10-3 to TRBJ2-5, with 8 bases matching TRBD1. Germline loops: CDR1 ENHRY, CDR2 SYGVKD. Unmatched junction bases numbered 16, after V lost 10 bases and J lost 3 bases. This CDR3 spans 16 amino acids. Here the CDR3 DNA reads TGTGCCACCGGGGTCTATCAGGGGGCGCTTGAAGAGACCCAGTACTTC. Protein: CATGVYQGALEETQYF.

This sequence joins TRBV5-5 and TRBJ2-5, with no clear D. The CDR3 sequence is 15 residues long. V lost 4 bases and J lost 2, with 15 bases in between. In germline, CDR1 is SGHKS, CDR2 YYEKEE (reference sequence). The CDR3 nucleotides read TGTGCCAGCAGCCTCGAGAACGGCCGACAAGAGACCCAGTACTTC. Residues: CASSLENGRQETQYF. Combining the CDR3 with reference TRBV5-5 and TRBJ2-5 gives the whole variable domain DAGVTQSPTHLIKTRGQQVTLRCSPISGHKSVSWYQQVLGQGPQFIFQYYEKEERGRGNFPDRFSARQFPNYSSELNVNALLLGDSALYLCASSLENGRQETQYFGPGTRLLVL.

This sequence joins TRBV9 and TRBJ2-1; maybe TRBD2 (8 bases). This CDR3 spans 15 amino acids. Deletions cut 4 bases from V and 4 bases from J, with 15 bases between. From germline, CDR1 is SGDLS and CDR2 YYNGEE. The CDR3 here is CASSPGGTVYNEQFF. The CDR3 nucleotides read TGTGCCAGCAGCCCGGGGGGGACAGTTTACAATGAGCAGTTCTTC.

As to this clone: Other DNA sequences in the same sample also yield this CDR3. The V and J genes are TRBV7-3 and TRBJ1-1; D unresolved. The germline V gene has CDR1 SGHTA and CDR2 FQGTGA. This CDR3 contains 13 residues. The V end lost 1 base, the J end lost 4 bases, and 7 bases lay between the germline ends. For the CDR3, the DNA is TGTGCCAGCAGCTTAAATTGGGGCACTGAAGCTTTCTTT. Amino acids: CASSLNWGTEAFF.